This TCR beta chain appears in the sequencing data of a study of OX40 agonist ivuxolimab in advanced cancers. Whole-study context: In this trial design, patients received ivuxolimab intravenously at 0.01 to 10 mg/kg every 2 weeks. Dose-escalation cases comprised hepatocellular carcinoma, melanoma, renal cell or head and neck cancer.

A note on this clone: Antigen unknown.

The study, taken as a whole, reports: The study found that CD8+ T cells averaged more expanded clones than CD4+. Doses of 0.1 to 3.0 mg/kg were accompanied by clonal expansion of CD4+ and CD8+ blood T cells by week 6.

Produced via immunoSEQ multiplex PCR; TCRdb's table is partial and in-frame only. The table includes over 75,000 clones, roughly 93% detected once. Sequences were derived from CD4+ or CD8+ T cells sorted from blood, sampled in a trial of the OX40 agonist ivuxolimab. The receptor comes from an adult with an advanced solid tumor such as melanoma, head and neck, liver or kidney cancer.

The CDR3 protein is CASSTGTGGGNTEAFF. The DNA for the CDR3 is TGTGCCAGTAGTACCGGGACAGGGGGAGGGAACACTGAAGCTTTCTTT. V gene TRBV19 combines with J gene TRBJ1-1; TRBD1 aligns across 11 bases. Losses at the gene ends were 4 bases for V and 1 base for J; bases not matched to a gene: 5. CDR1 and CDR2 (germline): LNHDA, SQIVND (reference sequence). The CDR3 runs 16 residues.